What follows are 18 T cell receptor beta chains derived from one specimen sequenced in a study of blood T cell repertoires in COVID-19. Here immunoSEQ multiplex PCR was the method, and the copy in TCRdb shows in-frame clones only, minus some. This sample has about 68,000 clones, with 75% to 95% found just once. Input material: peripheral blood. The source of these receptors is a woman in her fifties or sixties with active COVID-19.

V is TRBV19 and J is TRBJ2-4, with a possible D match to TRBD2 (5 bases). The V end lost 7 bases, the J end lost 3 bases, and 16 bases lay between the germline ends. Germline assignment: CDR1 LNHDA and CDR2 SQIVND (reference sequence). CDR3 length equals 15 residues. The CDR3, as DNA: TGTGCCAGTACCACCCGGGGAAGCTACAAAAACATTCAGTACTTC. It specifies CASTTRGSYKNIQYF.

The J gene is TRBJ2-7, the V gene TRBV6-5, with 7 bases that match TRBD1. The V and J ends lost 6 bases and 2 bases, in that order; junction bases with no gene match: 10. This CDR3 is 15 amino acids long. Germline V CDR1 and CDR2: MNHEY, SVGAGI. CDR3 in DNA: TGTGCCAGCAGAACCCTCCAGACAGGGCCCTACGAGCAGTACTTC. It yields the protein CASRTLQTGPYEQYF.

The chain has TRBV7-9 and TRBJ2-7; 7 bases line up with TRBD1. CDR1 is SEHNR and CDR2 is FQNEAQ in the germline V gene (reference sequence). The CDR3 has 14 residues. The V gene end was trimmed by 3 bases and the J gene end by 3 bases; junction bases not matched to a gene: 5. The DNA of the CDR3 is TGTGCCAGCAGCTTTTCGGGACAGAGCTACGAGCAGTACTTC. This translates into CASSFSGQSYEQYF.

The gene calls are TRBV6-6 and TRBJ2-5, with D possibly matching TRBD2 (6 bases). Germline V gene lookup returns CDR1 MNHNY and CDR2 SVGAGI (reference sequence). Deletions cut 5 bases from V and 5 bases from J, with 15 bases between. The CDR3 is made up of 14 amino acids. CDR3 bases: TGTGCCAGCAGTCTCGGCCGGAGCGGGGAGACCCAGTACTTC. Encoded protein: CASSLGRSGETQYF.

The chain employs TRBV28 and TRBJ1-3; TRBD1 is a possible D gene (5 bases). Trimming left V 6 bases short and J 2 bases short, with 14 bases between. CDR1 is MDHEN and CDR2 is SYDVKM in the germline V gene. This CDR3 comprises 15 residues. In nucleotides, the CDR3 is TGTGCCAGCAGGTCGGGAGGGGCAGCTGGAAACACCATATATTTT. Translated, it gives CASRSGGAAGNTIYF.

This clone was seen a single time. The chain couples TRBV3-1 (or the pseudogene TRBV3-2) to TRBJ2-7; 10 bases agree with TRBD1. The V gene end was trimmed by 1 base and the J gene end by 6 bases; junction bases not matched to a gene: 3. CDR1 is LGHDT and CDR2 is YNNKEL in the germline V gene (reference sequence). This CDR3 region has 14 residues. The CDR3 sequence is CASSQGTGGGEQYF. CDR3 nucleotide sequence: TGTGCCAGCAGCCAAGGGACAGGGGGAGGCGAGCAGTACTTC.

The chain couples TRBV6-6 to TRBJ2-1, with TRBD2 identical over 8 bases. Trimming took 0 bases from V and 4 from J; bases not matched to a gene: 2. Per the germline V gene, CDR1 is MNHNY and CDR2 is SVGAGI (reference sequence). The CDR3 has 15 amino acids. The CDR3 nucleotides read TGTGCCAGCAGTTACTCGGCGGGGGGATACAATGAGCAGTTCTTC. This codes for CASSYSAGGYNEQFF.

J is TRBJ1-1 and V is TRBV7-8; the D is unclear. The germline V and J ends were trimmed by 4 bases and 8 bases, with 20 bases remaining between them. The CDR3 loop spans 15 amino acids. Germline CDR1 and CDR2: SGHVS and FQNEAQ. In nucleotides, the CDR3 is TGTGCCAGCAGCTCCAGCTTGGGTCAGGTTGACGAAGCTTTCTTT. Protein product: CASSSSLGQVDEAFF.

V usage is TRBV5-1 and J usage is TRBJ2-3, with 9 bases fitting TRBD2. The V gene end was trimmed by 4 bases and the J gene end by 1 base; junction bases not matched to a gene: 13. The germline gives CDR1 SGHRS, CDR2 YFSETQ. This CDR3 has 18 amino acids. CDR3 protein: CASSPLPRVAGGTDTQYF. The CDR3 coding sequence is TGCGCCAGCAGCCCTCTCCCTAGAGTAGCGGGAGGCACAGATACGCAGTATTTT.

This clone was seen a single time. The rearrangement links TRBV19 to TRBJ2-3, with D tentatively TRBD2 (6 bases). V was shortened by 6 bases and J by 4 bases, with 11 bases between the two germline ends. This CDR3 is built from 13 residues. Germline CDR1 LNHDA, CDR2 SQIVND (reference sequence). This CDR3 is CASSQWGADTQYF. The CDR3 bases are TGTGCCAGTAGCCAATGGGGGGCAGATACGCAGTATTTT.

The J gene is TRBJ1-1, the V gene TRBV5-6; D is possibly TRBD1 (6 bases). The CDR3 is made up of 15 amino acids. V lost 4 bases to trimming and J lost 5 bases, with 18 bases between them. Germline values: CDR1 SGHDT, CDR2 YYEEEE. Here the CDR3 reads CASSIPRGGGTEAFF. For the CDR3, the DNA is TGTGCCAGCAGCATACCAAGGGGGGGCGGGACTGAAGCTTTCTTT.

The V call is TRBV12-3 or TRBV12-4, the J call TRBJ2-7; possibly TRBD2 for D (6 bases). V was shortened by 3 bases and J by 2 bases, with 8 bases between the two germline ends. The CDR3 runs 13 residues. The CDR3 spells CASSFSGAYEQYF. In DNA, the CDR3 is TGTGCCAGCAGTTTCTCGGGGGCCTACGAGCAGTACTTC.

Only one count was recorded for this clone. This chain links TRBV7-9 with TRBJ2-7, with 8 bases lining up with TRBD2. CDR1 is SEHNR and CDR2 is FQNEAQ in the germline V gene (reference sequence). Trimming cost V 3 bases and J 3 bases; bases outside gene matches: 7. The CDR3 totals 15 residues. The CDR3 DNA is TGTGCCAGCAGCTTGCTGACTAGCGCTATCTACGAGCAGTACTTC. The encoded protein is CASSLLTSAIYEQYF. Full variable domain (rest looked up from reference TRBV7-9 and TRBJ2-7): DTGVSQNPRHKITKRGQNVTFRCDPISEHNRLYWYRQTLGQGPEFLTYFQNEAQLEKSRLLSDRFSAERPKGSFSTLEIQRTEQGDSAMYLCASSLLTSAIYEQYFGPGTRLTVT.

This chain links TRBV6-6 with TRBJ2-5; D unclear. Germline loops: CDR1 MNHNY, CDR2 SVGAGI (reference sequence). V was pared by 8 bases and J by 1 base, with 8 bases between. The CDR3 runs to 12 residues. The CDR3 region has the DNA TGTGCCAGCGGGCTCGCCCAAGAGACCCAGTACTTC. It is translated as CASGLAQETQYF.

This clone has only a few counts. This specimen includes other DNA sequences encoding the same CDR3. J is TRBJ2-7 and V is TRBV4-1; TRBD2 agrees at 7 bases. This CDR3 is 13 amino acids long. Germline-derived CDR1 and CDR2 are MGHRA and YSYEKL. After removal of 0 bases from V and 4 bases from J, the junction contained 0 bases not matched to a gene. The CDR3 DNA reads TGCGCCAGCAGCCAAGAGGGGGGGTACGAGCAGTACTTC. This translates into CASSQEGGYEQYF.

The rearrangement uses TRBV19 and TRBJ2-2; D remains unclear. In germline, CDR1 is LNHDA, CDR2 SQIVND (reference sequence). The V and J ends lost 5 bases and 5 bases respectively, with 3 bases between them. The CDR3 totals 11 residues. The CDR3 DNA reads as TGTGCCAGTAGTCTAACCGGGGAGCTGTTTTTT. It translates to CASSLTGELFF.

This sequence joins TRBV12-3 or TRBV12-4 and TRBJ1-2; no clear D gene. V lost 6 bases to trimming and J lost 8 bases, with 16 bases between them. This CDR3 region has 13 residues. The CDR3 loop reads CASSLGGSLGYTF. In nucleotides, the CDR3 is TGTGCCAGCAGCCTGGGAGGAAGTTTGGGCTACACCTTC.

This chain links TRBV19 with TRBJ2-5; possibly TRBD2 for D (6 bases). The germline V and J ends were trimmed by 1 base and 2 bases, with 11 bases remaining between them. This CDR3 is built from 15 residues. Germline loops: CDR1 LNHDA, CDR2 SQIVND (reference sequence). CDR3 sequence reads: CASSIVAGPQETQYF. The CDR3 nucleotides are TGTGCCAGTAGTATAGTTGCGGGGCCTCAAGAGACCCAGTACTTC.